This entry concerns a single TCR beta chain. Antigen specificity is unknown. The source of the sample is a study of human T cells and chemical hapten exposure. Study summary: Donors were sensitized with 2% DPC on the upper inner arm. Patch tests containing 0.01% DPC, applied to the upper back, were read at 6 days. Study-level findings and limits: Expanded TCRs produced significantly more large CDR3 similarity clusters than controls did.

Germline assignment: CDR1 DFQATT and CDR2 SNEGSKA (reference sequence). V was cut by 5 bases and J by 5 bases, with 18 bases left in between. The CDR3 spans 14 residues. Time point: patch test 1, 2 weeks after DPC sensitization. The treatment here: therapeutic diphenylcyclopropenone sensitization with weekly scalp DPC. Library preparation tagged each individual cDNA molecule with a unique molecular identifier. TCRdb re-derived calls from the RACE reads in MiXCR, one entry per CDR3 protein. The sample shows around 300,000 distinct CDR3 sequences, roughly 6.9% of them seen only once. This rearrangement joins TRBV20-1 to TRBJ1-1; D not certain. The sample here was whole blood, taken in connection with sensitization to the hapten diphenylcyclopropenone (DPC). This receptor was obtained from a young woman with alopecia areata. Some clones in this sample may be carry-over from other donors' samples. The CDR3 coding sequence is TGCAGTGCTTCCACCTCTTTGGTCGCGACTGAAGCTTTCTTT. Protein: CSASTSLVATEAFF.